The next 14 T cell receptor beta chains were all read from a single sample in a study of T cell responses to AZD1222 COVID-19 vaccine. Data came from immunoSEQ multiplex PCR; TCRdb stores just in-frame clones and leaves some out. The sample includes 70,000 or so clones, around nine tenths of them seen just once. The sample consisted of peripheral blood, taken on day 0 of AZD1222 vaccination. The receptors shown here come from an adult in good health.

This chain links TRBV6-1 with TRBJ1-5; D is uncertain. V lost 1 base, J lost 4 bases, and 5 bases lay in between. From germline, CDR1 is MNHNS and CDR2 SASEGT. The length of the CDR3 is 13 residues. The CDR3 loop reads CASSEGFNQPQHF. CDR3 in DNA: TGTGCCAGCAGTGAAGGGTTTAATCAGCCCCAGCATTTT.

The CDR3 protein is CASSLIRADTQYF. In DNA form, the CDR3 reads TGTGCCAGCAGCTTGATACGAGCAGATACGCAGTATTTT. The rearrangement uses TRBV5-6 and TRBJ2-3; no reliable D call. The CDR3 loop spans 13 amino acids. The V and J ends lost 1 base and 4 bases respectively, with 7 bases between them. Per germline, CDR1 SGHDT and CDR2 YYEEEE.

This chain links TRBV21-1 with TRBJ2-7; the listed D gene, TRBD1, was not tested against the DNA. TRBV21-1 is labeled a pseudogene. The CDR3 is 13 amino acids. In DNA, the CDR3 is TGTGCCAGCGGGGGACAGGGTCACTACGAGCAGTACTTC. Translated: CASGGQGHYEQYF.

This CDR3 is CAWSVPVGEGNTIYF. CDR3 DNA: TGTGCCTGGAGTGTACCAGTGGGGGAAGGAAACACCATATATTTT. This sequence joins TRBV30 and TRBJ1-3; D might be TRBD1 (5 bases). Germline V CDR1 and CDR2: GTSNPN, SVGIG (reference sequence). The CDR3 is 15 residues long. The ends were cut back, 0 bases at V and 4 bases at J, with 13 bases in the middle.

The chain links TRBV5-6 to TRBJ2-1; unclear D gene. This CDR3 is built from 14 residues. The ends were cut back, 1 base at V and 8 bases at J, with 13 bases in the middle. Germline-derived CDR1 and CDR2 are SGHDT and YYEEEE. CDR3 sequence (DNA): TGTGCCAGCAGCTTGTACTCTCCATGGGATGAGCAGTTCTTC. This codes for CASSLYSPWDEQFF.

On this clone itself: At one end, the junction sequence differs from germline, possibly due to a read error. The CDR3 nucleotides read TGTGCCAGCACCTTAAATCCGTCCGCCGGGGAGCAGTACTTC. As protein: CASTLNPSAGEQYF. The rearrangement uses TRBV7-6 and TRBJ2-7, with unresolved D. This CDR3 comprises 14 residues. CDR1 is SGHVS, CDR2 FNYEAQ, per germline.

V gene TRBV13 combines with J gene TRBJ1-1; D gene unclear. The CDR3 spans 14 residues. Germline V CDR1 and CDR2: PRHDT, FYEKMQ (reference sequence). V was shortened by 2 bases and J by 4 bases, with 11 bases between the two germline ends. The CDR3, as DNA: TGTGCCAGCAGCTTATATTCACATGTCACTGAAGCTTTCTTT. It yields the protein CASSLYSHVTEAFF. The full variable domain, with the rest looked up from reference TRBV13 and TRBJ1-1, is AAGVIQSPRHLIKEKRETATLKCYPIPRHDTVYWYQQGPGQDPQFLISFYEKMQSDKGSIPDRFSAQQFSDYHSELNMSSLELGDSALYFCASSLYSHVTEAFFGQGTRLTVV.

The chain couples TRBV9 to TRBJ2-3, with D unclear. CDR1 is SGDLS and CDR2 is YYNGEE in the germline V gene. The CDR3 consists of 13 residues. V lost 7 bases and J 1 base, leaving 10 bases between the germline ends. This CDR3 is CASSLGGTDTQYF. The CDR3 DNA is TGTGCCAGCTCCCTCGGAGGCACAGATACGCAGTATTTT.

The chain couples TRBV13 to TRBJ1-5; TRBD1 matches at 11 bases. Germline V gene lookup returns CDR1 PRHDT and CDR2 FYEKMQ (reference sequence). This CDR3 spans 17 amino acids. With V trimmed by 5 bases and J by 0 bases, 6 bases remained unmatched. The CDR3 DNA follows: TGTGCCAGCAGCCTCGGGACAGGGGGGAATAGCAATCAGCCCCAGCATTTT. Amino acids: CASSLGTGGNSNQPQHF.

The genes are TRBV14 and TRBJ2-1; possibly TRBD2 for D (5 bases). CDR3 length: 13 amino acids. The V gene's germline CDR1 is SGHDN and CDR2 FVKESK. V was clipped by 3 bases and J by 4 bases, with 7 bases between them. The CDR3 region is CASSQSGYNEQFF. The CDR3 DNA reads TGTGCCAGCAGCCAGTCGGGATACAATGAGCAGTTCTTC.

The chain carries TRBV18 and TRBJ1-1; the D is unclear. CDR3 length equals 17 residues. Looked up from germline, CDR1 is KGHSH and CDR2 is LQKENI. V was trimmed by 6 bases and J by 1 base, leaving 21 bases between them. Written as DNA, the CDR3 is TGTGCCAGCTCCGATGGTCCTGGGATCCTGAGGAACACTGAAGCTTTCTTT. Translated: CASSDGPGILRNTEAFF.

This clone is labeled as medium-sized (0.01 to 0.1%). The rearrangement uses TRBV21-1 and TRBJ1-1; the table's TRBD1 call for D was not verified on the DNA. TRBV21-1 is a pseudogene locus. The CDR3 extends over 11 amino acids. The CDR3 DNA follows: TGTGCCAGCAGCAACAGGGGTGAAGCTTTCTTT. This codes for CASSNRGEAFF.

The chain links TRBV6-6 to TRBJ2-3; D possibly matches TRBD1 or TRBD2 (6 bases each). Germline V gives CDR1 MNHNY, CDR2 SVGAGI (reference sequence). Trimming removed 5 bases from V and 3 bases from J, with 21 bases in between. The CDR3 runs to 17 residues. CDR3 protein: CASSRRLSRGHTDTQYF. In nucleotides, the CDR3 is TGTGCCAGCAGTCGACGCCTGTCCCGGGGGCATACAGATACGCAGTATTTT.

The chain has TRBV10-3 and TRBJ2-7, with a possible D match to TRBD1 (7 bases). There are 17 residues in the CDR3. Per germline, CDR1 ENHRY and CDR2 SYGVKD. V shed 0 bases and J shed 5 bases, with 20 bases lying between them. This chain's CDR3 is CAISESAGGSPLHEQYF. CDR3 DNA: TGTGCCATCAGTGAGTCGGCAGGGGGGTCTCCCCTCCACGAGCAGTACTTC.